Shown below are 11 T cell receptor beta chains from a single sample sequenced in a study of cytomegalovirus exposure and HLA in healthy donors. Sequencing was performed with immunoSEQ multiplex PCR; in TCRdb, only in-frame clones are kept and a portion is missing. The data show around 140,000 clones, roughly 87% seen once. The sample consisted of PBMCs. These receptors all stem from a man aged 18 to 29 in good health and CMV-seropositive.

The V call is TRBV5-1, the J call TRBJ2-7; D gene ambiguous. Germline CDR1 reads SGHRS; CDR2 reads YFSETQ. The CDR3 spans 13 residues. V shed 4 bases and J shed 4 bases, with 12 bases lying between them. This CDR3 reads CASSPSTTYEQYF. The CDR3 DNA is TGCGCCAGCAGCCCTTCCACTACGTACGAGCAGTACTTC.

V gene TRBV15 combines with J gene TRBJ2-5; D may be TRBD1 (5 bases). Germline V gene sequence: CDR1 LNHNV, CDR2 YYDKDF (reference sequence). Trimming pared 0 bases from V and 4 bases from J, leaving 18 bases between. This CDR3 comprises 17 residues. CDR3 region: CATSRDSARAQGETQYF. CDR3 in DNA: TGTGCCACCAGCAGAGATTCAGCCAGGGCTCAGGGAGAGACCCAGTACTTC.

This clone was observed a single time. The CDR3 region is CASSIGSSPAGELFF. CDR3 DNA: TGTGCCAGTAGTATCGGGTCTAGTCCGGCCGGGGAGCTGTTTTTT. V is TRBV19 and J is TRBJ2-2; D remains unclear. The germline V and J ends were trimmed by 3 bases and 6 bases, with 14 bases remaining between them. CDR3 length equals 15 residues. Germline lookup yields CDR1 LNHDA and CDR2 SQIVND (reference sequence).

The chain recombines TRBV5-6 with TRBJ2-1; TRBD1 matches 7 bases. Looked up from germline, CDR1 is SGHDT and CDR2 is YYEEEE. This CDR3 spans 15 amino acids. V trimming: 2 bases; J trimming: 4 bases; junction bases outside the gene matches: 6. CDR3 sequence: CASSLQGWEYNEQFF. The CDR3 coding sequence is TGTGCCAGCAGCTTACAGGGGTGGGAGTACAATGAGCAGTTCTTC.

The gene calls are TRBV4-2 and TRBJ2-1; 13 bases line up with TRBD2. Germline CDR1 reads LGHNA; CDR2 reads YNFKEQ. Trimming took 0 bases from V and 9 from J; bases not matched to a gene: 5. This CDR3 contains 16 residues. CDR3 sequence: CASSQETSGGAGEQFF. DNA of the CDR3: TGTGCCAGCAGCCAAGAAACTAGCGGGGGGGCAGGTGAGCAGTTCTTC.

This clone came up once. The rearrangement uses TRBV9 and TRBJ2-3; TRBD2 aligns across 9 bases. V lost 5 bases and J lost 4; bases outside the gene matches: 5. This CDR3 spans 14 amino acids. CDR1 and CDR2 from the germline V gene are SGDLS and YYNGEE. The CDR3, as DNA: TGTGCCAGCAGTACGGCGGGGGGGTCAGATACGCAGTATTTT. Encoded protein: CASSTAGGSDTQYF.

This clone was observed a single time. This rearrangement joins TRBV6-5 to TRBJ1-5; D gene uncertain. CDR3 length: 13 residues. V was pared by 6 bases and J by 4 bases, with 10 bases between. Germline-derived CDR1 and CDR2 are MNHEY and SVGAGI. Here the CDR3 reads CASSPRENQPQHF. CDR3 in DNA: TGTGCCAGCAGCCCGCGGGAGAATCAGCCCCAGCATTTT.

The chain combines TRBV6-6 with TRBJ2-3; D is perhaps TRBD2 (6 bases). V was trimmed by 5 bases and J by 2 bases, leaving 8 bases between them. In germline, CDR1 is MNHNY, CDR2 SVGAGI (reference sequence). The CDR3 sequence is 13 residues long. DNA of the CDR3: TGTGCCAGCAGTAGGGACTCCACAGATACGCAGTATTTT. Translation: CASSRDSTDTQYF.

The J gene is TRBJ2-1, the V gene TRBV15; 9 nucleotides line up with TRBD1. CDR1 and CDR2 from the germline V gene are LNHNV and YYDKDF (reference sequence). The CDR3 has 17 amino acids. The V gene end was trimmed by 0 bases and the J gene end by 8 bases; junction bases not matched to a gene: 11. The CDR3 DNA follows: TGTGCCACCAGCAGAGATGGGAGGGACAGGGCGTCTTATGAGCAGTTCTTC. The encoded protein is CATSRDGRDRASYEQFF.

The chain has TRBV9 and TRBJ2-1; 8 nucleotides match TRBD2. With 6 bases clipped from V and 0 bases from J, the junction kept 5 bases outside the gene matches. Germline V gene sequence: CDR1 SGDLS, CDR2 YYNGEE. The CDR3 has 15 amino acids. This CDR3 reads CASTIGGGSYNEQFF. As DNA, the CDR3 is TGTGCCAGCACCATCGGGGGGGGCTCCTACAATGAGCAGTTCTTC.

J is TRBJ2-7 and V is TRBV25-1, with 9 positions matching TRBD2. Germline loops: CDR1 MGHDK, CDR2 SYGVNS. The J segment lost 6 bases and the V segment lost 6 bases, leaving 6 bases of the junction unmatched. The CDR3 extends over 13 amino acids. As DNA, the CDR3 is TGTGCCAGCAGGAGTAGCGGGGGCGTCGAGCAGTACTTC. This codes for CASRSSGGVEQYF.